These 20 T cell receptor beta chains share one sample of origin, sequenced in a study of human T cells and chemical hapten exposure. From the RACE reads, TCRdb called clonotypes with MiXCR, one entry per CDR3 protein. The repertoire includes 150,000 to 200,000 distinct CDR3 sequences, 24% of them detected once, and 2% to 2.5% sits in the top ten. Time point here: patch test 3, about 24 weeks after DPC sensitization. The treatment denotes: therapeutic diphenylcyclopropenone sensitization with weekly scalp DPC. The material was whole blood, obtained in connection with sensitization to the hapten diphenylcyclopropenone (DPC). The receptor source for this set is a woman aged 40 to 50 with alopecia areata. Some clones in this sample may be carry-over from other donors' samples.

This clonotype has just a few counts. The V call is TRBV20-1, the J call TRBJ2-7; the match to TRBD2 covers 10 bases. From germline, CDR1 is DFQATT and CDR2 SNEGSKA (reference sequence). This CDR3 has 14 residues. Trimming at V came to 6 bases and at J to 2 bases, leaving 7 bases not matched to a gene. The CDR3 sequence: CSAHLAGEAYEQYF. Written as DNA, the CDR3 is TGCAGTGCGCATCTAGCGGGAGAAGCCTACGAGCAGTACTTC.

The genes are TRBV7-2 and TRBJ2-2; 8 nucleotides align to TRBD1. Germline-derived CDR1 and CDR2 are SGHTA and FQGNSA. The CDR3 contains 16 residues. The junction had 0 bases not matched to a gene; V was cut back by 0 bases and J by 0 bases. The CDR3 here is CASSLAQGANTGELFF. For the CDR3, the DNA is TGTGCCAGCAGCTTAGCACAGGGGGCGAACACCGGGGAGCTGTTTTTT. Complete variable domain (other parts from reference TRBV7-2 and TRBJ2-2): GAGVSQSPSNKVTEKGKDVELRCDPISGHTALYWYRQSLGQGLEFLIYFQGNSAPDKSGLPSDRFSAERTGGSVSTLTIQRTQQEDSAVYLCASSLAQGANTGELFFGEGSRLTVL.

This clonotype was seen more than once but under ten times. The chain links TRBV27 to TRBJ1-2; a possible D gene is TRBD1 (6 bases). This CDR3 has 15 residues. Trimming cost V 5 bases and J 4 bases, with 17 bases left between them. The germline V gene encodes CDR1 MNHEY and CDR2 SMNVEV (reference sequence). CDR3 amino acids: CASSDWGAGGYGYTF. In nucleotides, the CDR3 is TGTGCCAGCAGTGATTGGGGGGCTGGGGGCTATGGCTACACCTTC.

This clonotype was detected only once. The chain has TRBV28 and TRBJ2-2, with D uncertain. Trimming took off 6 bases at V and 7 bases at J, with 9 bases between the two ends. The length of the CDR3 is 12 residues. Looked up from germline, CDR1 is MDHEN and CDR2 is SYDVKM. The CDR3 bases are TGTGCCAGCAGGGTGATGGGCGGGGAGCTGTTTTTT. The encoded protein is CASRVMGGELFF.

This chain links TRBV12-3 or TRBV12-4 with TRBJ2-7, with D tentatively TRBD2 (6 bases). The CDR3 has 14 amino acids. V lost 8 bases to trimming and J lost 9 bases, with 23 bases between them. DNA for the CDR3: TGTGCCAGCTCAAAAAGGGCAGAAATTAGCGGGCAGTACTTC. Translated: CASSKRAEISGQYF.

This clonotype came up a few times. V is TRBV29-1 and J is TRBJ2-3; D is tentatively TRBD1 or TRBD2 (5 bases each). The V end lost 2 bases, the J end lost 2 bases, and 11 bases lay between the germline ends. The CDR3 consists of 14 residues. Germline V gene sequence: CDR1 SQVTM, CDR2 ANQGSEA. The CDR3 protein is CSVEMGVSTDTQYF. Written as DNA, the CDR3 is TGCAGCGTTGAAATGGGGGTTTCCACAGATACGCAGTATTTT.

This chain uses TRBV20-1 with TRBJ1-1; perhaps TRBD1 as D (5 bases). V lost 1 base and J lost 4, with 13 bases in between. The CDR3 length is 14 residues. Germline values: CDR1 DFQATT, CDR2 SNEGSKA (reference sequence). This chain's CDR3 is CSARGGGEVTEAFF. Written as DNA, the CDR3 is TGCAGTGCTAGAGGGGGAGGGGAGGTCACTGAAGCTTTCTTT.

V gene TRBV14 combines with J gene TRBJ2-7; TRBD1 matches at 7 bases. Trimming at V came to 4 bases and at J to 2 bases, leaving 8 bases not matched to a gene. Germline assignment: CDR1 SGHDN and CDR2 FVKESK. There are 15 residues in the CDR3. CDR3 residues: CASSRGRTGTYEQYF. The CDR3 DNA is TGTGCCAGCAGCCGAGGACGGACAGGAACCTACGAGCAGTACTTC.

The table lists this clonotype with many counts. The CDR3 spells CASTWGGAENSPLHF. The CDR3 coding sequence is TGTGCCAGCACCTGGGGGGGGGCCGAGAATTCACCCCTCCACTTT. The J gene is TRBJ1-6, the V gene TRBV7-9; possible D gene TRBD1, 6 bases. CDR1 SEHNR and CDR2 FQNEAQ come from the germline V gene (reference sequence). The CDR3 sequence is 15 residues long. With 7 bases removed from V and 7 bases from J, the gap between germline ends came to 17 bases.

The gene calls are TRBV20-1 and TRBJ1-5; 7 bases fit TRBD1. Germline CDR1 DFQATT, CDR2 SNEGSKA (reference sequence). With V trimmed by 1 base and J by 6 bases, 3 bases remained unmatched. This CDR3 has 13 residues. This CDR3 is CSARGQGVQPQHF. The CDR3 region has the DNA TGCAGTGCTAGAGGACAGGGCGTTCAGCCCCAGCATTTT.

The V and J genes are TRBV28 and TRBJ1-4; 10 bases align to TRBD1. Germline CDR1 and CDR2: MDHEN and SYDVKM. The J segment lost 8 bases and the V segment lost 3 bases, leaving 3 bases of the junction unmatched. CDR3 length equals 14 residues. In DNA, the CDR3 is TGTGCCAGCAGTTTCGGGGGACAGGGGGAAAAACTGTTTTTT. Its protein is CASSFGGQGEKLFF. The full variable domain, its missing parts supplied by reference TRBV28 and TRBJ1-4, is DVKVTQSSRYLVKRTGEKVFLECVQDMDHENMFWYRQDPGLGLRLIYFSYDVKMKEKGDIPEGYSVSREKKERFSLILESASTNQTSMYLCASSFGGQGEKLFFGSGTQLSVL.

Only a few counts were recorded for this clonotype. This chain uses TRBV10-3 with TRBJ2-6; 8 nucleotides match TRBD1. CDR1 ENHRY and CDR2 SYGVKD come from the germline V gene. V lost 3 bases and J lost 2; bases outside the gene matches: 6. The CDR3 sequence is 17 residues long. CDR3: CAISEPGTGAGANVLTF. The CDR3 DNA reads as TGTGCCATCAGTGAACCTGGGACAGGAGCTGGGGCCAACGTCCTGACTTTC.

CDR3 DNA sequence: TGTGCCAGCAGAGGGGACAGTATGAGCAATCAGCCCCAGCATTTT. Translated: CASRGDSMSNQPQHF. This chain connects TRBV6-2 or TRBV6-3 to TRBJ1-5; 7 nucleotides align to TRBD1. The germline CDR1 and CDR2 sequences are MNHEY and SVGEGT. With 6 bases clipped from V and 1 base from J, the junction kept 6 bases outside the gene matches. This CDR3 region has 15 residues.

The chain's CDR3 is CASSSGPHETQYF. In nucleotides, the CDR3 is TGTGCCAGCAGCTCCGGGCCCCACGAGACGCAGTATTTT. V and J are TRBV6-4 and TRBJ2-3; D is ambiguous. The CDR3 is made up of 13 amino acids. Germline lookup yields CDR1 MRHNA and CDR2 SNTAGT. Between the trimmed V and J ends, which lost 6 bases and 9 bases, there was a span of 16 bases.

This clonotype was seen a few times. This chain connects TRBV20-1 to TRBJ1-2; a weak D match, TRBD1 (6 bases). V lost 6 bases and J 4 bases, leaving 18 bases between the germline ends. The CDR3 sequence is 14 residues long. In germline, CDR1 is DFQATT, CDR2 SNEGSKA (reference sequence). The chain's CDR3 is CSATTGIGSYGYTF. As DNA, the CDR3 is TGCAGTGCGACTACAGGGATCGGCAGCTATGGCTACACCTTC.

This clonotype was picked up a small number of times. CDR3 loop: CASSETGGAYGYTF. The CDR3 DNA is TGTGCCAGCAGTGAAACAGGGGGCGCCTATGGCTACACCTTC. The chain joins TRBV25-1 to TRBJ1-2, with TRBD1 matching over 9 bases. CDR1 and CDR2 from the germline V gene are MGHDK and SYGVNS. The ends lost 2 bases at V and 4 bases at J; junction bases unmatched: 2. The CDR3 is made up of 14 amino acids.

CDR3 in amino acids: CASRGWRGANVLTF. The DNA for the CDR3 is TGTGCCAGCAGGGGATGGCGGGGGGCCAACGTCCTGACTTTC. The chain has TRBV6-5 and TRBJ2-6; D gene uncertain. CDR1 is MNHEY, CDR2 SVGAGI, per germline. V shed 6 bases and J shed 4 bases, with 10 bases lying between them. This CDR3 is 14 amino acids long.

The sample holds a few counts of this clonotype. The V and J genes are TRBV29-1 and TRBJ1-5; D is perhaps TRBD1 (5 bases). This CDR3 contains 15 residues. V was cut by 6 bases and J by 5 bases, with 20 bases left in between. The germline V gene has CDR1 SQVTM and CDR2 ANQGSEA. In nucleotides, the CDR3 is TGCAGCGTCTATCTGGGGGGGGGACCCGATCAGCCCCAGCATTTT. This codes for CSVYLGGGPDQPQHF.

This clonotype has ten or more counts. J is TRBJ1-4 and V is TRBV29-1, with 7 bases matching TRBD1. The V segment lost 6 bases and the J segment 8 bases; nucleotides outside the gene matches: 6. The CDR3 extends over 12 amino acids. Germline CDR1 reads SQVTM; CDR2 reads ANQGSEA. The CDR3 region is CSVRTGPEKLFF. In nucleotides, the CDR3 is TGCAGCGTACGGACAGGCCCGGAAAAACTGTTTTTT.

This clonotype was observed a few times. The chain joins TRBV11-2 to TRBJ1-1, with TRBD1 matching 9 bases. The CDR3 extends over 14 amino acids. Trimming took 0 bases from V and 11 from J; bases not matched to a gene: 7. Germline CDR1 reads SGHAT; CDR2 reads FQNNGV. CDR3 sequence (DNA): TGTGCCAGCAGCTTAGATCAGTGGGGGACAGGGGCTTTCTTT. Amino acid sequence: CASSLDQWGTGAFF.